Only a few counts were recorded for the clone carrying this T cell receptor (beta chain). Its antigen is unknown. These data are taken from a study of T cells in Graves' hyperthyroidism and ophthalmopathy. Study findings and constraints: Clonotypes that were expanded in thyroid above 0.001 mostly appeared in blood too.

Researchers took RNA transcripts and amplified the TCR beta CDR3 regions from them. First-round RT-PCR with HTBI primers amplified the TCR CDR3 region. One entry per CDR3 protein, called by TCRdb with MiXCR from the multiplex PCR reads. The sample includes about 500,000 distinct CDR3 sequences, approximately 15% of them seen just once. Diagnosis relied on clinical symptoms, serum thyroxine and TRAb, thyroid ultrasound and orbital computed tomography. PBMCs came from 8.5 to 10 ml fresh peripheral blood. Trimming removed 4 bases at V and 3 bases at J, with 14 bases between. The CDR3 length is 15 residues. In germline, CDR1 is SGHRS, CDR2 YFSETQ.

Specimen: blood. This clonotype was obtained from a woman between 18 and 30 years old with Graves' hyperthyroidism. The chain couples TRBV5-1 to TRBJ2-4, with TRBD2 as a possible D gene (5 bases). This CDR3 is CASSKNPEGKNIQYF. The CDR3 DNA sequence: TGCGCCAGCAGCAAAAACCCAGAGGGCAAAAACATTCAGTACTTC.